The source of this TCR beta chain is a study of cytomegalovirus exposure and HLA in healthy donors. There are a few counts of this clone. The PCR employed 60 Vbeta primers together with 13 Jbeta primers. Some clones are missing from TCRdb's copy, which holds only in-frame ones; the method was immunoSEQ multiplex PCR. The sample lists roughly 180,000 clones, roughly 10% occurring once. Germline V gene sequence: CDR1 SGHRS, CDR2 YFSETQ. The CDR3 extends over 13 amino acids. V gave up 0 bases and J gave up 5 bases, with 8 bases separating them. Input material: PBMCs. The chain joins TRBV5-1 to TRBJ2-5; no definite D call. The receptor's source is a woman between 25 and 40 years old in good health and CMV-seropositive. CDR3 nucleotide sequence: TGCGCCAGCAGCTTGGGTCGTCGGGAGACCCAGTACTTC. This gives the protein CASSLGRRETQYF.